A single sample is the source of the 18 T cell receptor beta chains below, sequenced in a study of blood T cell repertoires in COVID-19. Here immunoSEQ multiplex PCR was the method, and the copy in TCRdb shows in-frame clones only, minus some. This sample yields about 20,000 clones, of which more than 80% are seen a single time; about 3.9% belongs to the top ten. What was sequenced was peripheral blood. These TCRs come from a human donor in a cohort sampled during active COVID-19.

The rearrangement uses TRBV5-1 and TRBJ2-1, with TRBD2 matching 11 bases. The trim removed 4 bases at V and 4 bases at J, leaving 7 bases unmatched. The length of the CDR3 is 16 residues. Germline CDR1 and CDR2: SGHRS and YFSETQ. The CDR3 is CASSTLAGASYNEQFF. Here the CDR3 DNA reads TGCGCCAGCAGCACACTAGCGGGGGCTTCGTACAATGAGCAGTTCTTC.

V gene TRBV28 combines with J gene TRBJ2-2; 8 bases fit TRBD1. Germline CDR1 reads MDHEN; CDR2 reads SYDVKM. The trim removed 7 bases at V and 9 bases at J, leaving 13 bases unmatched. The CDR3 loop spans 15 amino acids. The CDR3 loop is CASNLPGTGGRELFF. In DNA form, the CDR3 reads TGTGCCAGCAACCTCCCCGGGACAGGAGGGAGGGAGCTGTTTTTT.

The V call is TRBV5-5, the J call TRBJ2-7, with 11 bases fitting TRBD2. Germline V gene sequence: CDR1 SGHKS, CDR2 YYEKEE (reference sequence). V trimming: 2 bases; J trimming: 4 bases; junction bases outside the gene matches: 5. The CDR3 is 15 residues long. CDR3 DNA: TGTGCCAGCAGCTTCTTAGCGGGAGGGAGGTACGAGCAGTACGTC. As protein: CASSFLAGGRYEQYV.

J is TRBJ2-1 and V is TRBV6-2 or TRBV6-3; 14 bases match TRBD2. The CDR3 loop spans 20 amino acids. Looked up from germline, CDR1 is MNHEY and CDR2 is SVGEGT. The junction had 15 bases not matched to a gene; V was cut back by 4 bases and J by 4 bases. CDR3 sequence reads: CASSSHTPTSGRADYNEQFF. CDR3 coding DNA: TGTGCCAGCAGTTCCCACACTCCGACTAGCGGGAGGGCCGATTACAATGAGCAGTTCTTC.

V gene TRBV28 combines with J gene TRBJ1-5; D is unresolved. The V gene's germline CDR1 is MDHEN and CDR2 SYDVKM. This CDR3 is 13 amino acids long. Trimming took off 3 bases at V and 10 bases at J, with 13 bases between the two ends. The CDR3, as DNA: TGTGCCAGCAGTTTGCTCGGGAAACAACCCCAGCATTTT. Its translation is CASSLLGKQPQHF.

This clone was observed a single time. The chain recombines TRBV28 with TRBJ1-3; a weak D match, TRBD1 (5 bases). Deletions cut 7 bases from V and 0 bases from J, with 13 bases between. The CDR3 runs to 15 residues. Germline V gene data show CDR1 as MDHEN and CDR2 as SYDVKM. The CDR3 bases are TGTGCCAGCACCACATTTGACAGCTCTGGAAACACCATATATTTT. This translates into CASTTFDSSGNTIYF.

The chain has TRBV28 and TRBJ1-5, with D hard to call. Trimming cost V 5 bases and J 9 bases, with 14 bases left between them. CDR3 size: 13 residues. CDR1 MDHEN and CDR2 SYDVKM come from the germline V gene. CDR3 coding DNA: TGTGCCAGCAGTGACGGCTCCCGGGGGCCCCAGCATTTT. Its translation is CASSDGSRGPQHF.

The gene calls are TRBV7-2 and TRBJ2-3; D is ambiguous. Deletions cut 5 bases from V and 2 bases from J, with 20 bases between. The CDR3 extends over 17 amino acids. CDR1 is SGHTA and CDR2 is FQGNSA in the germline V gene. CDR3 DNA sequence: TGTGCCAGCAGCCCCCCAGGAAACTTAAAATTCACAGATACGCAGTATTTT. Amino acid sequence: CASSPPGNLKFTDTQYF.

This clone was seen only once. This chain uses TRBV27 with TRBJ2-7; D is perhaps TRBD2 (6 bases). The germline V gene encodes CDR1 MNHEY and CDR2 SMNVEV (reference sequence). The CDR3 consists of 15 residues. V gave up 10 bases and J gave up 3 bases, with 22 bases separating them. The CDR3 DNA follows: TGTGCCACCTCACTTAACGGGAGTCCCCACTACGAGCAGTACTTC. Translating it yields CATSLNGSPHYEQYF.

The chain recombines TRBV19 with TRBJ2-7; TRBD2 might be the D (6 bases). Germline values: CDR1 LNHDA, CDR2 SQIVND (reference sequence). The CDR3 runs 15 residues. Trimming left V 6 bases short and J 1 base short, with 16 bases between. In nucleotides, the CDR3 is TGTGCCAGTAGCCTTCTTGCGGGGAATTCCTACGAGCAGTACTTC. It encodes CASSLLAGNSYEQYF.

This clone was recorded a few times. The chain recombines TRBV7-9 with TRBJ1-6, with D perhaps matching TRBD1 (5 bases). With 1 base removed from V and 10 bases from J, the gap between germline ends came to 20 bases. CDR3 size: 17 residues. Germline V CDR1 and CDR2: SEHNR, FQNEAQ (reference sequence). The CDR3, as DNA: TGTGCCAGCAGCTTAGTGGCCGGGGGAAAGGTGAGGTCACCCCTCCACTTT. Protein sequence: CASSLVAGGKVRSPLHF.

V is TRBV14 and J is TRBJ2-6; 8 bases agree with TRBD1. Germline lookup yields CDR1 SGHDN and CDR2 FVKESK. The V gene end was trimmed by 4 bases and the J gene end by 3 bases; junction bases not matched to a gene: 5. The CDR3 length is 16 residues. CDR3 nucleotide sequence: TGTGCCAGCAGCCGGCTCAGGGGGCTTGGGGCCAACGTCCTGACTTTC. Its protein product is CASSRLRGLGANVLTF.

This chain links TRBV5-4 with TRBJ2-2, with TRBD2 matching over 8 bases. The CDR3 is made up of 15 amino acids. CDR1 is SGHNT and CDR2 is YYREEE in the germline V gene (reference sequence). The V and J ends lost 0 bases and 7 bases, in that order; junction bases with no gene match: 5. The CDR3 spells CASSLAGGTNGELFF. In nucleotides, the CDR3 is TGTGCCAGCAGCTTGGCGGGAGGGACGAACGGGGAGCTGTTTTTT. Using reference TRBV5-4 and TRBJ2-2 for the parts outside the CDR3, the full variable domain is ETGVTQSPTHLIKTRGQQVTLRCSSQSGHNTVSWYQQALGQGPQFIFQYYREEENGRGNFPPRFSGLQFPNYSSELNVNALELDDSALYLCASSLAGGTNGELFFGEGSRLTVL.

The gene calls are TRBV11-3 and TRBJ2-7; 8 nucleotides match TRBD2. The CDR3 has 13 residues. CDR1 and CDR2 from the germline V gene are SGHNT and YENEEA. Unmatched junction bases numbered 0, after V lost 5 bases and J lost 0 bases. The CDR3 nucleotides read TGTGCCAGCAGCAGCGGGAGCTCCTACGAGCAGTACGTC. Translated: CASSSGSSYEQYV.

The chain joins TRBV5-5 to TRBJ1-2; D perhaps matches TRBD1 (6 bases). From germline, CDR1 is SGHKS and CDR2 YYEKEE (reference sequence). Trimming took off 0 bases at V and 3 bases at J, with 15 bases between the two ends. CDR3 size: 16 residues. CDR3 in amino acids: CASSLGLNRVDYGYTF. The CDR3 nucleotides read TGTGCCAGCAGCTTGGGACTTAACAGGGTAGACTATGGCTACACCTTC.

V usage is TRBV27 and J usage is TRBJ2-5; 13 bases align to TRBD2. CDR1 and CDR2 (germline): MNHEY, SMNVEV (reference sequence). There are 15 residues in the CDR3. J lost 2 bases, V lost 11 bases, and 8 bases had no gene match. In nucleotides, the CDR3 is TGTGCCCGCGCGGGACTAGCGGGACCGCAAGAGACCCAGTACTTC. This gives the protein CARAGLAGPQETQYF.

The chain combines TRBV3-1 (or the pseudogene TRBV3-2) with TRBJ2-3; D unresolved. The CDR3 has 16 residues. The V end was cut by 5 bases, the J end by 0 bases, with 15 bases between. The germline V gene encodes CDR1 LGHDT and CDR2 YNNKEL (reference sequence). The CDR3 coding sequence is TGTGCCAGCAGCTCAAGAGGATCCTCAAGCACAGATACGCAGTATTTT. Amino acids: CASSSRGSSSTDTQYF.

The chain is built from TRBV7-2 and TRBJ2-2; 11 nucleotides match TRBD2. With 2 bases clipped from V and 4 bases from J, the junction kept 3 bases outside the gene matches. This CDR3 is built from 16 residues. The germline gives CDR1 SGHTA, CDR2 FQGNSA. The CDR3 region is CASSLRLAGTTGELFF. The CDR3 nucleotides read TGTGCCAGCAGCTTACGACTAGCGGGAACCACCGGGGAGCTGTTTTTT.